Listed below are T cell receptor beta chains from one sample, sequenced in a study of blood T cells in healthy people across ages. TCRdb passed the 5' RACE reads through MiXCR, listing each CDR3 protein once. The sample lists some 710,000 distinct CDR3 sequences; 35% to 60% were seen once. The sample was blood. Receptors were obtained from an elderly man in good health. Both conserved end residues are part of each CDR3. A D gene is named only where the DNA matches it firmly. Rows give clone size only sometimes, using once, few, many, or a class for an expanded clone.

D gene: -
clone size: -
V gene: TRBV27
J gene: TRBJ2-7
CDR3 protein: CASSPYQGSYEQYF
CDR3 DNA: TGTGCCAGCAGTCCATACCAGGGTTCCTACGAGCAGTACTTC

D gene: TRBD2
clone size: many
V gene: TRBV20-1
J gene: TRBJ2-5
CDR3 protein: CSAPSGSQETQYF
CDR3 DNA: TGCAGTGCACCTAGCGGGAGTCAAGAGACCCAGTACTTC

D gene: -
clone size: -
V gene: TRBV20-1
J gene: TRBJ2-7
CDR3 protein: CSAERQTLYEQYF
CDR3 DNA: TGCAGTGCGGAGCGGCAAACCCTCTACGAGCAGTACTTC

D gene: -
clone size: many
V gene: TRBV20-1
J gene: TRBJ2-3
CDR3 protein: CSARPGLGDWRVHTQYF
CDR3 DNA: TGCAGTGCTAGACCCGGCCTAGGGGACTGGCGAGTCCATACGCAGTATTTT

D gene: -
clone size: few
V gene: TRBV7-9
J gene: TRBJ2-7
CDR3 protein: CASSSDTSFYEQYF
CDR3 DNA: TGTGCCAGCAGCTCAGATACGTCTTTCTACGAGCAGTACTTC

D gene: -
clone size: few
V gene: TRBV27
J gene: TRBJ2-3
CDR3 protein: CASNLFPEDTDTQYF
CDR3 DNA: TGTGCCAGCAACTTATTCCCTGAAGACACAGATACGCAGTATTTT

D gene: -
clone size: -
V gene: TRBV2
J gene: TRBJ2-7
CDR3 protein: CASGNRVSYEQYF
CDR3 DNA: TGCGCCAGCGGGAACAGGGTATCCTACGAGCAGTACTTC

D gene: -
clone size: -
V gene: TRBV19
J gene: TRBJ2-7
CDR3 protein: CASSHRRAYEQYF
CDR3 DNA: TGTGCCAGTAGTCACAGACGGGCCTACGAGCAGTACTTC

D gene: -
clone size: -
V gene: TRBV3-1
J gene: TRBJ2-3
CDR3 protein: CASRQTGRRTQYF
CDR3 DNA: TGTGCCAGCAGACAAACAGGGAGGCGTACGCAGTATTTT

D gene: -
clone size: -
V gene: TRBV10-3
J gene: TRBJ2-3
CDR3 protein: CAISEGVAARTDTQYF
CDR3 DNA: TGTGCCATCAGTGAGGGGGTGGCAGCTCGCACAGATACGCAGTATTTT

D gene: TRBD1
clone size: many
V gene: TRBV5-1
J gene: TRBJ2-7
CDR3 protein: CASSLYPGQGYEQYF
CDR3 DNA: TGCGCCAGCAGCTTGTACCCCGGACAGGGCTACGAGCAGTACTTC

D gene: -
clone size: few
V gene: TRBV5-1
J gene: TRBJ2-7
CDR3 protein: CASSENLSQGSSYEQYF
CDR3 DNA: TGCGCCAGCAGCGAGAACTTATCACAGGGCAGCTCCTACGAGCAGTACTTC

D gene: TRBD1
clone size: -
V gene: TRBV20-1
J gene: TRBJ2-5
CDR3 protein: CSETDRVNEQYF
CDR3 DNA: TGCAGTGAGACAGACAGGGTCAATGAACAGTACTTC

D gene: -
clone size: -
V gene: TRBV6-2/TRBV6-3
J gene: TRBJ2-1
CDR3 protein: CASTDRYNEQFF
CDR3 DNA: TGTGCCAGTACGGACAGATACAATGAGCAGTTCTTC

D gene: TRBD1
clone size: -
V gene: TRBV20-1
J gene: TRBJ1-1
CDR3 protein: CSAREGQTNTEAFF
CDR3 DNA: TGCAGTGCTAGAGAGGGACAGACCAACACTGAAGCTTTCTTT

D gene: TRBD1
clone size: few
V gene: TRBV7-2
J gene: TRBJ1-1
CDR3 protein: CASRSGGLNTEAFF
CDR3 DNA: TGTGCCAGCCGGTCAGGGGGCTTGAACACTGAAGCTTTCTTT

D gene: -
clone size: -
V gene: TRBV5-1
J gene: TRBJ2-7
CDR3 protein: CARTLKRTETYEQYF
CDR3 DNA: TGCGCCAGAACCTTAAAACGGACGGAGACCTACGAGCAGTACTTC

D gene: -
clone size: -
V gene: TRBV6-5
J gene: TRBJ2-2
CDR3 protein: CASSAPSSAGELFF
CDR3 DNA: TGTGCCAGCAGTGCCCCGAGTTCGGCCGGGGAGCTGTTTTTT

D gene: -
clone size: once
V gene: TRBV7-3
J gene: TRBJ2-3
CDR3 protein: CASSSPDRATDTQYF
CDR3 DNA: TGTGCCAGCAGTTCCCCCGATAGGGCCACAGATACGCAGTATTTT

D gene: TRBD2
clone size: many
V gene: TRBV11-1
J gene: TRBJ2-1
CDR3 protein: CASSLHLSGRGSYNEQFF
CDR3 DNA: TGTGCCAGCAGCCTACACCTCAGCGGGAGGGGCTCCTACAATGAGCAGTTCTTC

D gene: -
clone size: few
V gene: TRBV20-1
J gene: TRBJ1-4
CDR3 protein: CSATQGRAGKLFF
CDR3 DNA: TGCAGTGCGACCCAGGGACGCGCAGGAAAACTGTTTTTT

D gene: -
clone size: -
V gene: TRBV10-3
J gene: TRBJ2-6
CDR3 protein: CAISEGPGANVLTF
CDR3 DNA: TGTGCCATCAGTGAGGGGCCTGGGGCCAACGTCCTGACTTTC

D gene: -
clone size: -
V gene: TRBV25-1
J gene: TRBJ1-1
CDR3 protein: CASTLGRGSEAFF
CDR3 DNA: TGTGCCAGCACCCTCGGAAGAGGTTCTGAAGCTTTCTTT

D gene: -
clone size: few
V gene: TRBV10-3
J gene: TRBJ2-1
CDR3 protein: CAISDRQLGSYNEQFF
CDR3 DNA: TGTGCCATCAGTGATAGGCAGCTTGGCTCCTACAATGAGCAGTTCTTC

D gene: TRBD1
clone size: few
V gene: TRBV29-1
J gene: TRBJ2-7
CDR3 protein: CSAVAGTGRYEQYF
CDR3 DNA: TGCAGCGCCGTGGCCGGGACAGGGCGCTACGAGCAGTACTTC